The clone carrying this TCR beta chain was recorded at least ten times. The data derive from a study of neurological immune-mediated disorders. V shed 4 bases and J 4 bases; nucleotides not matched to a gene: 10. The CDR3 extends over 15 amino acids. In germline, CDR1 is DFQATT, CDR2 SNEGSKA (reference sequence). The cDNA came from 5'RACE, which used 10-nucleotide random UMIs. Over 190 million TCR-beta sequences from 15-18 subjects came out of each sequencing run. From the 5' RACE reads, TCRdb called clonotypes with MiXCR, one entry per CDR3 protein. Here the sample spans 55,000 to 80,000 distinct CDR3 sequences, around 4.8% being singletons.

This TCR came from a woman in her 50s with multiple sclerosis. This chain uses TRBV20-1 with TRBJ1-5; 7 bases align to TRBD1. Source material: PBMCs. The CDR3 DNA is TGCAGTGCTACCGGACAGGTGAGGGGGAATCAGCCCCAGCATTTT. Translated, it gives CSATGQVRGNQPQHF.